Listed below are T cell receptor beta chains from one sample, sequenced in a study of identical twins. One entry per CDR3 protein results from TCRdb running MiXCR on the 5' RACE reads. The table shows 450,000 or so distinct CDR3 sequences, with 20% to 30% occurring only once. The data also belong to a second study, concerning T cells expressing NK-cell markers.

The specimen sequenced was CD4+ T cells sorted from blood. All receptors derive from a woman under 30 in good health. CDR3s include the opening cysteine and the closing phenylalanine or tryptophan. Each record gives: V gene, D gene, J gene, clone size, CDR3 protein, CDR3 DNA. D genes are given only for firm matches. The listing skips clone size in some rows; elsewhere it reads once, few, many or a size class.

V gene: TRBV12-3/TRBV12-4; D gene: -; J gene: TRBJ2-7; clone size: -; CDR3 protein: CASSSYPSGLTEQYF; CDR3 DNA: TGTGCCAGCAGTTCATATCCCTCGGGACTCACGGAGCAGTACTTC
V gene: TRBV12-3/TRBV12-4; D gene: TRBD2; J gene: TRBJ2-1; clone size: -; CDR3 protein: CASLLPSGRGNEQFF; CDR3 DNA: TGTGCCAGTTTACTCCCTAGCGGGAGGGGAAATGAGCAGTTCTTC
V gene: TRBV6-1; D gene: TRBD2; J gene: TRBJ2-1; clone size: few; CDR3 protein: CASTAGVVYNEQFF; CDR3 DNA: TGTGCCAGCACAGCGGGAGTGGTCTACAATGAGCAGTTCTTC
V gene: TRBV4-3; D gene: -; J gene: TRBJ2-3; clone size: few; CDR3 protein: CASSPRDPPDTQYF; CDR3 DNA: TGCGCCAGCAGCCCCCGGGACCCTCCAGATACGCAGTATTTT
V gene: TRBV20-1; D gene: TRBD1; J gene: TRBJ2-7; clone size: -; CDR3 protein: CSAKDRGPSEQYF; CDR3 DNA: TGCAGTGCTAAGGACAGGGGTCCCTCCGAGCAGTACTTC
V gene: TRBV9; D gene: -; J gene: TRBJ2-5; clone size: once; CDR3 protein: CASGRGETQYF; CDR3 DNA: TGTGCCAGCGGGAGAGGGGAGACCCAGTACTTC
V gene: TRBV4-3; D gene: TRBD2; J gene: TRBJ2-3; clone size: -; CDR3 protein: CASSLLGGRYDADTQYF; CDR3 DNA: TGCGCCAGCAGCCTCCTTGGCGGGAGATACGACGCGGATACGCAGTATTTT
V gene: TRBV19; D gene: -; J gene: TRBJ1-1; clone size: -; CDR3 protein: CASSIRQENTEAFF; CDR3 DNA: TGTGCCAGTAGTATCAGACAGGAGAACACTGAAGCTTTCTTT
V gene: TRBV10-3; D gene: TRBD1; J gene: TRBJ1-2; clone size: -; CDR3 protein: CAIRGTGEANYGYTF; CDR3 DNA: TGTGCCATCAGGGGGACAGGAGAAGCTAACTATGGCTACACCTTC
V gene: TRBV5-5; D gene: TRBD2; J gene: TRBJ2-1; clone size: few; CDR3 protein: CASSRGLAETVNEQFF; CDR3 DNA: TGTGCCAGCAGCCGGGGCCTAGCGGAGACTGTTAATGAGCAGTTCTTC
V gene: TRBV12-3/TRBV12-4; D gene: -; J gene: TRBJ1-1; clone size: few; CDR3 protein: CATTTWGGGEAFF; CDR3 DNA: TGTGCCACCACCACCTGGGGTGGTGGTGAAGCTTTCTTT
V gene: TRBV3-1; D gene: -; J gene: TRBJ2-3; clone size: -; CDR3 protein: CASSLTVGQQYF; CDR3 DNA: TGTGCCAGCAGCCTAACGGTTGGACAGCAGTATTTT
V gene: TRBV18; D gene: -; J gene: TRBJ2-3; clone size: few; CDR3 protein: CASSPRSGGSDTQYF; CDR3 DNA: TGTGCCAGCTCACCACGGTCGGGGGGCTCAGATACGCAGTATTTT
V gene: TRBV5-1; D gene: TRBD1; J gene: TRBJ2-7; clone size: -; CDR3 protein: CASSSGQASYEQYF; CDR3 DNA: TGCGCCAGCAGCTCGGGACAGGCTTCCTACGAGCAGTACTTC
V gene: TRBV4-1; D gene: -; J gene: TRBJ2-3; clone size: -; CDR3 protein: CASSPGAVGTDTQYF; CDR3 DNA: TGCGCCAGCTCCCCGGGGGCTGTGGGAACAGATACGCAGTATTTT
V gene: TRBV9; D gene: TRBD2; J gene: TRBJ2-5; clone size: few; CDR3 protein: CASSRGRVTGLGETQYF; CDR3 DNA: TGTGCCAGCTCCCGGGGGAGGGTAACGGGGCTGGGAGAGACCCAGTACTTC
V gene: TRBV5-1; D gene: -; J gene: TRBJ2-1; clone size: few; CDR3 protein: CASRVGHYNEQFF; CDR3 DNA: TGCGCCAGCAGAGTGGGGCATTACAATGAGCAGTTCTTC
V gene: TRBV30; D gene: -; J gene: TRBJ2-3; clone size: -; CDR3 protein: CAWSLRRASGRGTQYF; CDR3 DNA: TGTGCCTGGAGCTTGCGCCGAGCGAGCGGTCGCGGTACGCAGTATTTT
V gene: TRBV6-1; D gene: -; J gene: TRBJ2-2; clone size: once; CDR3 protein: CASSRGVNTYTGELFF; CDR3 DNA: TGTGCCAGCAGTAGGGGGGTTAACACTTACACCGGGGAGCTGTTTTTT
V gene: TRBV30; D gene: TRBD2; J gene: TRBJ2-3; clone size: -; CDR3 protein: CAWSPGTSGTTDTQYF; CDR3 DNA: TGTGCCTGGAGTCCCGGGACTAGCGGCACCACAGATACGCAGTATTTT
V gene: TRBV12-3/TRBV12-4; D gene: -; J gene: TRBJ2-2; clone size: few; CDR3 protein: CASTGKGTGELFF; CDR3 DNA: TGTGCCAGCACAGGGAAGGGCACCGGGGAGCTGTTTTTT
V gene: TRBV3-1; D gene: -; J gene: TRBJ2-2; clone size: many; CDR3 protein: CASRNTGELFF; CDR3 DNA: TGTGCCAGCAGAAACACCGGGGAGCTGTTTTTT
V gene: TRBV12-3/TRBV12-4; D gene: TRBD2; J gene: TRBJ2-1; clone size: -; CDR3 protein: CASSPRLAGDNEQFF; CDR3 DNA: TGTGCCAGCAGTCCTAGACTAGCGGGGGATAATGAGCAGTTCTTC
V gene: TRBV6-5; D gene: TRBD2; J gene: TRBJ2-5; clone size: few; CDR3 protein: CASSYSIGRRAETQYF; CDR3 DNA: TGTGCCAGCAGTTACTCGATCGGGAGGCGCGCGGAGACCCAGTACTTC
V gene: TRBV5-1; D gene: TRBD2; J gene: TRBJ2-1; clone size: -; CDR3 protein: CASSPGGTSGNNEQFF; CDR3 DNA: TGCGCCAGCAGCCCGGGAGGGACTAGCGGAAACAATGAGCAGTTCTTC
V gene: TRBV4-3; D gene: TRBD1; J gene: TRBJ2-7; clone size: few; CDR3 protein: CASSQFWTGGNEQYF; CDR3 DNA: TGCGCCAGCAGCCAATTCTGGACAGGGGGCAACGAGCAGTACTTC
V gene: TRBV12-3/TRBV12-4; D gene: -; J gene: TRBJ2-5; clone size: -; CDR3 protein: CASSRSQETQYF; CDR3 DNA: TGTGCCAGCAGTCGGTCCCAAGAGACCCAGTACTTC
V gene: TRBV7-8; D gene: -; J gene: TRBJ2-1; clone size: -; CDR3 protein: CASSLGGLGGPREQFF; CDR3 DNA: TGTGCCAGCAGCTTAGGGGGTTTGGGGGGGCCGAGGGAGCAGTTCTTC
V gene: TRBV21-1; D gene: -; J gene: TRBJ2-2; clone size: -; CDR3 protein: CANPGVGAGELFF; CDR3 DNA: TGTGCCAATCCCGGGGTCGGCGCCGGGGAGCTGTTTTTT
V gene: TRBV7-8; D gene: -; J gene: TRBJ2-7; clone size: once; CDR3 protein: CASTLGGFSYEQYF; CDR3 DNA: TGTGCCAGCACCTTAGGGGGGTTCTCCTACGAGCAGTACTTC
V gene: TRBV20-1; D gene: TRBD2; J gene: TRBJ2-3; clone size: -; CDR3 protein: CSARVLAGWGENTQYF; CDR3 DNA: TGCAGTGCTAGAGTACTAGCGGGATGGGGGGAAAATACGCAGTATTTT
V gene: TRBV12-3/TRBV12-4; D gene: TRBD1; J gene: TRBJ2-3; clone size: -; CDR3 protein: CASSTRTGGSADTQYF; CDR3 DNA: TGTGCCAGCAGTACCCGGACAGGGGGCAGCGCAGATACGCAGTATTTT
V gene: TRBV5-1; D gene: -; J gene: TRBJ2-1; clone size: many; CDR3 protein: CASSLLGSNNEQFF; CDR3 DNA: TGCGCCAGCAGCTTGTTGGGCAGCAACAATGAGCAGTTCTTC
V gene: TRBV14; D gene: TRBD1; J gene: TRBJ1-6; clone size: few; CDR3 protein: CASSHPTGGMNSPLHF; CDR3 DNA: TGTGCCAGCAGCCATCCCACAGGGGGGATGAATTCACCCCTCCACTTT
V gene: TRBV5-6; D gene: -; J gene: TRBJ2-4; clone size: -; CDR3 protein: CASSPTGRTKNIQYF; CDR3 DNA: TGTGCCAGCAGTCCCACGGGCAGAACGAAAAACATTCAGTACTTC
V gene: TRBV20-1; D gene: TRBD2; J gene: TRBJ2-3; clone size: -; CDR3 protein: CSARRGGPPDTQYF; CDR3 DNA: TGCAGTGCTAGGCGGGGGGGCCCCCCAGATACGCAGTATTTT
V gene: TRBV13; D gene: -; J gene: TRBJ2-2; clone size: -; CDR3 protein: CASSSRRRQGGTGELFF; CDR3 DNA: TGTGCCAGCAGTTCAAGGCGGAGACAGGGAGGCACCGGGGAGCTGTTTTTT
V gene: TRBV6-2/TRBV6-3; D gene: -; J gene: TRBJ1-5; clone size: -; CDR3 protein: CASSYEYLGQPQHF; CDR3 DNA: TGTGCCAGCAGTTACGAGTATTTGGGACAGCCCCAGCATTTT
V gene: TRBV5-1; D gene: -; J gene: TRBJ2-7; clone size: -; CDR3 protein: CASSLGEYEQYF; CDR3 DNA: TGCGCCAGCAGCTTGGGGGAGTACGAGCAGTACTTC
V gene: TRBV9; D gene: -; J gene: TRBJ2-5; clone size: -; CDR3 protein: CASSVAGGGGETQYF; CDR3 DNA: TGTGCCAGCAGCGTAGCCGGAGGCGGAGGAGAGACCCAGTACTTC
V gene: TRBV5-1; D gene: TRBD1; J gene: TRBJ2-1; clone size: many; CDR3 protein: CASSFGTAYNEQFF; CDR3 DNA: TGCGCCAGCAGCTTTGGGACAGCCTACAATGAGCAGTTCTTC
V gene: TRBV9; D gene: -; J gene: TRBJ2-5; clone size: -; CDR3 protein: CASSVASEGGRGTQYF; CDR3 DNA: TGTGCCAGCAGCGTAGCAAGTGAGGGGGGCAGGGGGACCCAGTACTTC
V gene: TRBV12-3/TRBV12-4; D gene: -; J gene: TRBJ2-1; clone size: -; CDR3 protein: CASSLVSSSYNEQFF; CDR3 DNA: TGTGCCAGCAGTTTAGTGTCTAGCTCCTACAATGAGCAGTTCTTC
V gene: TRBV5-4; D gene: TRBD2; J gene: TRBJ2-3; clone size: few; CDR3 protein: CASSSPGTSGGASTDTQYF; CDR3 DNA: TGTGCCAGCAGCTCTCCCGGGACTAGCGGGGGAGCTAGCACAGATACGCAGTATTTT
V gene: TRBV20-1; D gene: TRBD1; J gene: TRBJ2-5; clone size: -; CDR3 protein: CSAPIPGTDQETQYF; CDR3 DNA: TGCAGTGCTCCGATCCCCGGGACAGACCAAGAGACCCAGTACTTC